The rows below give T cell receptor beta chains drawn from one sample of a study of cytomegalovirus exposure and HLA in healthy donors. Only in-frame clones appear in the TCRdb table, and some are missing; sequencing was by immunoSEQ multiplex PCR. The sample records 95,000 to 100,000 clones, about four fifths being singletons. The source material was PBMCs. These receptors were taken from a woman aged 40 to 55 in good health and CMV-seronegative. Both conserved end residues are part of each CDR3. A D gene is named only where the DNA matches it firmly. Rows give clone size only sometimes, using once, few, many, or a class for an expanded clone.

CASSTTGGNSPLHF	TGTGCCAGTAGTACTACAGGGGGCAATTCACCCCTCCACTTT	TRBV19	TRBJ1-6	TRBD1	NA
CASSSPWTGNTEAFF	TGTGCCAGCAGCTCTCCCTGGACAGGGAACACTGAAGCTTTCTTT	TRBV7-9	TRBJ1-1	TRBD1	few
CASSRDRENYEQYF	TGTGCCAGCAGCCGGGACAGGGAGAACTACGAGCAGTACTTC	TRBV6-5	TRBJ2-7	TRBD1	NA
CASSFVSREQFF	TGTGCCAGCAGCTTTGTTTCGCGGGAGCAGTTCTTC	TRBV7-8	TRBJ2-1	NA	NA
CASTQDRGTYEQYF	TGTGCCAGCACCCAGGACAGGGGAACTTACGAGCAGTACTTC	TRBV6-5	TRBJ2-7	TRBD1	few
CASSAPGELFF	TGTGCCAGCAGCGCCCCAGGGGAGCTGTTTTTT	TRBV9	TRBJ2-2	NA	NA
CASRQTTGAGNTIYF	TGCGCCAGCAGACAGACGACAGGGGCGGGAAACACCATATATTTT	TRBV4-3	TRBJ1-3	TRBD1	NA
CASSFHPPSGGFYEQYF	TGTGCCAGCAGCTTCCACCCCCCTAGCGGGGGGTTCTACGAGCAGTACTTC	TRBV14	TRBJ2-7	TRBD2	NA
CASNTPLRGPFTEAFF	TGTGCCAGCAACACCCCATTGAGGGGGCCGTTTACTGAAGCTTTCTTT	TRBV28	TRBJ1-1	TRBD1	NA
CASSPARGEQYF	TGTGCCAGCTCCCCTGCTAGGGGCGAGCAGTACTTC	TRBV18	TRBJ2-7	NA	NA
CASSPSRGRATEAFF	TGTGCCAGCTCACCGTCCAGGGGGCGCGCCACTGAAGCTTTCTTT	TRBV18	TRBJ1-1	TRBD1	once
CASSPTILLAGGQSEQFF	TGTGCCAGCTCACCAACTATCCTACTAGCGGGGGGGCAGAGTGAGCAGTTCTTC	TRBV18	TRBJ2-1	TRBD2	once
CASSSQSPRGTDTQYF	TGTGCCAGCAGCTCCCAAAGTCCTCGGGGCACAGATACGCAGTATTTT	TRBV7-3	TRBJ2-3	NA	NA
CSVVQGTGELFF	TGCAGCGTCGTCCAGGGGACCGGGGAGCTGTTTTTT	TRBV29-1	TRBJ2-2	NA	NA
CASSLGAQGKNIQYF	TGCGCCAGCAGCTTGGGGGCTCAGGGGAAAAACATTCAGTACTTC	TRBV5-1	TRBJ2-4	NA	NA
CASSLGDRDLGYTF	TGTGCCAGCAGCTTGGGGGACAGGGATCTTGGCTACACCTTC	TRBV5-4	TRBJ1-2	TRBD1	few
CASSKSFTLGRPSYEQYF	TGTGCCAGCAGCAAATCCTTTACCCTGGGGAGGCCCTCCTACGAGCAGTACTTC	TRBV21-1	TRBJ2-7	NA	NA
CASSSWTSLYEQYF	TGTGCCAGCAGTTCCTGGACTAGTCTCTACGAGCAGTACTTC	TRBV28	TRBJ2-7	TRBD2	NA
CAIRGLRTGRIYEQYF	TGTGCCATCAGGGGGCTGAGGACAGGCCGCATCTACGAGCAGTACTTC	TRBV10-3	TRBJ2-7	TRBD1	NA
CASSWGTGGTDTQYF	TGTGCCAGCAGTTGGGGGACAGGGGGAACAGATACGCAGTATTTT	TRBV28	TRBJ2-3	TRBD1	NA
CASSYRFAGETQYF	TGTGCCAGCAGTTACCGATTCGCCGGGGAGACCCAGTACTTC	TRBV6-5	TRBJ2-5	NA	NA
CAWSVAPGGSGGYTF	TGTGCCTGGAGTGTAGCGCCAGGGGGCTCAGGTGGCTACACCTTC	TRBV30	TRBJ1-2	TRBD1	NA